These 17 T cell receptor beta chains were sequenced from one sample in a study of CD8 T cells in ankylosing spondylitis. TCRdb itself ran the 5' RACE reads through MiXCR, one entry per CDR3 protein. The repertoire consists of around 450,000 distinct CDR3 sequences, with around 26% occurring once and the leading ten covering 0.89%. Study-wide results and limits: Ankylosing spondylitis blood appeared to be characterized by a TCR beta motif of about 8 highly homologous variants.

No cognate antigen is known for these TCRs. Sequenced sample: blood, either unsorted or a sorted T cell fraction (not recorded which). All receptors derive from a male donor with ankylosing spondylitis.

CDR3 amino acids: CSARDTGTQPQHF. The CDR3 DNA is TGCAGTGCTAGAGATACAGGGACTCAGCCCCAGCATTTT. The chain is built from TRBV20-1 and TRBJ1-5, with D perhaps matching TRBD1 (6 bases). Germline-derived CDR1 and CDR2 are DFQATT and SNEGSKA (reference sequence). The CDR3 totals 13 residues. V lost 0 bases to trimming and J lost 6 bases, with 9 bases between them.

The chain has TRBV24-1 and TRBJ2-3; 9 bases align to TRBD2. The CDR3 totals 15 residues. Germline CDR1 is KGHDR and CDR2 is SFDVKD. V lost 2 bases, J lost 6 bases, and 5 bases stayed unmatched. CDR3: CATSDSREGSDTQYF. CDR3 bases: TGTGCCACCAGTGATTCGCGGGAGGGCTCCGATACGCAGTATTTT.

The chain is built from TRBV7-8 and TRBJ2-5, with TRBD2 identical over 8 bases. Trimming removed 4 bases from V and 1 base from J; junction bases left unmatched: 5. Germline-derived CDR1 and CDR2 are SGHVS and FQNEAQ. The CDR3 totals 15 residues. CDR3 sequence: CASSWTSWAQETQYF. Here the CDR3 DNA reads TGTGCCAGCAGCTGGACTAGCTGGGCCCAAGAGACCCAGTACTTC.

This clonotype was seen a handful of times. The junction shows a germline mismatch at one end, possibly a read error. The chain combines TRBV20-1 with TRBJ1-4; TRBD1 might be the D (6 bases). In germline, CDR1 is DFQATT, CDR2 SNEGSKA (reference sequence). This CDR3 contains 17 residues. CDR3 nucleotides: TGCAGTGTTAGACCCCCGACAGGCGGGGGGCTTAATGAAAAACTGTTTTTT. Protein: CSVRPPTGGGLNEKLFF.

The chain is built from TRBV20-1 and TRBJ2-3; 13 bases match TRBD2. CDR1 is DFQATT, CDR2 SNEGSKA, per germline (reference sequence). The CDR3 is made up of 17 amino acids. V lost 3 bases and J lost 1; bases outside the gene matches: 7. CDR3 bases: TGCAGTGCTAGTGACACTAGCGGGAGGGTTGGCACAGATACGCAGTATTTT. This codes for CSASDTSGRVGTDTQYF.

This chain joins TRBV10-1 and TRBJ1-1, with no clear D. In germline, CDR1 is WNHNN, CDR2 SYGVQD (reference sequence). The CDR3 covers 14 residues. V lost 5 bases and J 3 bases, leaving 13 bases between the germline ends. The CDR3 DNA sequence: TGCGCCAGCAGTTTGGACCGGACGGACACTGAAGCTTTCTTT. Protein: CASSLDRTDTEAFF.

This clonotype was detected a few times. CDR3 DNA sequence: TGTGCCACCAGTGTCGGGGTTAGCACCGGGGAGCTGTTTTTT. Encoded protein: CATSVGVSTGELFF. This chain connects TRBV24-1 to TRBJ2-2; tentatively, D is TRBD2 (5 bases). The V gene's germline CDR1 is KGHDR and CDR2 SFDVKD. The CDR3 extends over 14 amino acids. Trimming removed 5 bases at V and 4 bases at J, with 10 bases between.

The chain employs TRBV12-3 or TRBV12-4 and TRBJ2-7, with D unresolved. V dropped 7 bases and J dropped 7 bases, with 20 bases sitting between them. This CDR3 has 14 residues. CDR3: CASTPGTTLGEQYF. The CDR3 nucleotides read TGTGCCAGCACCCCTGGTACCACTTTAGGTGAGCAGTACTTC.

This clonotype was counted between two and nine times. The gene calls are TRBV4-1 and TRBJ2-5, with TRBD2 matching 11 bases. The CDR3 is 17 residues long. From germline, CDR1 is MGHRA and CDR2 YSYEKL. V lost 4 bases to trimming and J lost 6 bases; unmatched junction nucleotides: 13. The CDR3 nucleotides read TGCGCCAGCAGCCTCGGAGCCGCAAGGACTAGCGGGCAGACCCAGTACTTC. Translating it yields CASSLGAARTSGQTQYF.

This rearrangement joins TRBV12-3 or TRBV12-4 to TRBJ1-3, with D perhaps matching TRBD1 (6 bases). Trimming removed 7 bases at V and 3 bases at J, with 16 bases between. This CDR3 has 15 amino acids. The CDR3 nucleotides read TGTGCCAGCACCCGCAGGGGATTCGGTGGAAACACCATATATTTT. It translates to CASTRRGFGGNTIYF.

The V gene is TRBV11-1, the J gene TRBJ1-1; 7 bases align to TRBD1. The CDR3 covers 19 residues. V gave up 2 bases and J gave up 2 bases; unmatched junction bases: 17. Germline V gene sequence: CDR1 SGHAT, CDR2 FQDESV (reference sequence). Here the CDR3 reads CASSLKGKVAGTVNTEAFF. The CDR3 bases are TGTGCCAGCAGCTTAAAGGGTAAAGTGGCCGGGACAGTCAACACTGAAGCTTTCTTT.

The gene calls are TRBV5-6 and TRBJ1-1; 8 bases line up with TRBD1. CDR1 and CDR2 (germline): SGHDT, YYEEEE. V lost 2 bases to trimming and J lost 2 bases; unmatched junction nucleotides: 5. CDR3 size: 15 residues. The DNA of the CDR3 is TGTGCCAGCAGCTTTCGTGACAGGGGAAACACTGAAGCTTTCTTT. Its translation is CASSFRDRGNTEAFF.

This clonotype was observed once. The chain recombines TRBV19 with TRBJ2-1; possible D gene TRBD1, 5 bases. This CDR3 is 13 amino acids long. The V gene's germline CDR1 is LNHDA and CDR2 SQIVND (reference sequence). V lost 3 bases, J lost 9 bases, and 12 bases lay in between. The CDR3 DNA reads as TGTGCCAGTAGTATGGGCAGCCAGGGTGAGCAGTTCTTC. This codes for CASSMGSQGEQFF.

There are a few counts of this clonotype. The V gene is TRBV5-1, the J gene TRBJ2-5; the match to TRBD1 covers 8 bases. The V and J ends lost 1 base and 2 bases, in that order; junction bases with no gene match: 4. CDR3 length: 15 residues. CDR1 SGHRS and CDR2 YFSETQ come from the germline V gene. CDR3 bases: TGCGCCAGCAGCTTGCTCGGACAGGGACAAGAGACCCAGTACTTC. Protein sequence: CASSLLGQGQETQYF.

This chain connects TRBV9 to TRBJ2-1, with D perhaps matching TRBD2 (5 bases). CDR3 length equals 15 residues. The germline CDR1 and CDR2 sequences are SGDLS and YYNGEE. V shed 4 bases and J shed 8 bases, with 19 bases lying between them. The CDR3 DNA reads TGTGCCAGCAGCAGAACCGGGAAAAGGGCCGATGAGCAGTTCTTC. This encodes CASSRTGKRADEQFF.

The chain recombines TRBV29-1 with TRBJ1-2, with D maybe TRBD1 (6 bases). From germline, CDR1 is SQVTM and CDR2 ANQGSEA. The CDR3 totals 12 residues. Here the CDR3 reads CGGSRGLDGYTF. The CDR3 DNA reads TGCGGGGGGAGCAGGGGCTTGGATGGCTACACCTTC. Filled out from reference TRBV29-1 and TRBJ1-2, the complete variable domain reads SAVISQKPSRDICQRGTSLTIQCQVDSQVTMMFWYRQQPGQSLTLIATANQGSEATYESGFVIDKFPISRPNLTFSTLTVSNMSPEDSSIYLCGGSRGLDGYTFGSGTRLTVV.

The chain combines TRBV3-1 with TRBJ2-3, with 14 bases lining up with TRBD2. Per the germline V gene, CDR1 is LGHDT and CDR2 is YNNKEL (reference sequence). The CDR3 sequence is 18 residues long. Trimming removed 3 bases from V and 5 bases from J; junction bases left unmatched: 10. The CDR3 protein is CASSQRTSGRTRGDTQYF. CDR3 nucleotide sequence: TGTGCCAGCAGCCAGAGGACTAGCGGGAGGACCCGGGGAGATACGCAGTATTTT.